Shown below are 26 T cell receptor beta chains from a single sample sequenced in a study of identical twins (dated by TCRdb to the mid-2010s). The protocol used for the library was 5' RACE. Instrument used: Illumina HiSeq 2000. TCRdb reprocessing: public reads trimmed at Q25 with fastp, clones called with MiXCR, in-frame beta chains kept. Each CDR3 protein gets just one entry, which takes the most common genes and DNA from the rows behind it. The table for this sample lists 200,000 to 250,000 distinct CDR3 sequences; roughly 7% of them were counted only once. The biggest ten clones account for roughly 3.6% of the sample. These data also featured in a second study, about yellow fever vaccine responses in identical twins.

The specimen sequenced was memory (CD45RO+) T cells sorted from blood. The sample's cell subset or site, from its label and the paper: CD45RO+ enriched T cells. The source is a young woman in good health.

The V and J genes are TRBV4-1 and TRBJ2-1, with TRBD2 as a possible D gene (6 bases). CDR3 size: 14 residues. Germline V gene data show CDR1 as MGHRA and CDR2 as YSYEKL. Trimming left V 0 bases short and J 8 bases short, with 11 bases between. The CDR3 bases are TGCGCCAGCAGCCAAGACGGAGGGGCCGATGAGCAGTTCTTC. It specifies CASSQDGGADEQFF.

The chain recombines TRBV4-2 with TRBJ2-3; tentatively, D is TRBD1 or TRBD2 (5 bases each). Germline V gene data show CDR1 as LGHNA and CDR2 as YNFKEQ. The V and J ends lost 8 bases and 2 bases respectively, with 20 bases between them. The CDR3 contains 16 residues. The CDR3 nucleotides read TGTGCCAGCGGCCCTGGACTTCTAGGGGCCACAGATACGCAGTATTTT. Its translation: CASGPGLLGATDTQYF.

This clonotype was detected a few times. V is TRBV10-2 and J is TRBJ1-1; no clear D gene. Germline V gives CDR1 WSHSY, CDR2 SAAADI. This CDR3 region has 14 residues. V was trimmed by 3 bases and J by 4 bases, leaving 12 bases between them. The CDR3 is CASSDRMGGTEAFF. CDR3 nucleotide sequence: TGCGCCAGCAGTGATCGGATGGGTGGCACTGAAGCTTTCTTT.

This clonotype was picked up a small number of times. The CDR3 spells CASSLRAGGAIGELFF. The DNA for the CDR3 is TGTGCCAGCAGCTTACGGGCAGGGGGCGCGATCGGGGAGCTGTTTTTT. V usage is TRBV5-5 and J usage is TRBJ2-2; 8 positions agree with TRBD1. The CDR3 consists of 16 residues. Trimming took 2 bases from V and 7 from J; bases not matched to a gene: 10. The germline gives CDR1 SGHKS, CDR2 YYEKEE (reference sequence).

This clonotype was seen many times. The chain is built from TRBV24-1 and TRBJ2-2; 8 bases align to TRBD1. CDR1 and CDR2 from the germline V gene are KGHDR and SFDVKD. This CDR3 comprises 18 residues. The V gene end was trimmed by 5 bases and the J gene end by 4 bases; junction bases not matched to a gene: 14. CDR3 DNA: TGTGCCACCAGTGGGGGGACAGGAGTCCTTCGGTTCACCGGGGAGCTGTTTTTT. Translation gives CATSGGTGVLRFTGELFF.

This clonotype was observed a few times. J is TRBJ2-1 and V is TRBV28; 7 bases fit TRBD1. The CDR3 length is 15 residues. V was pared by 6 bases and J by 3 bases, with 8 bases of the junction left unmatched. Germline V gene lookup returns CDR1 MDHEN and CDR2 SYDVKM. CDR3 bases: TGTGCCAGCAGCGCCGGACAGGCAGGCTACAATGAGCAGTTCTTC. This sequence encodes CASSAGQAGYNEQFF. The variable domain in full, with the rest retrieved from reference TRBV28 and TRBJ2-1, is DVKVTQSSRYLVKRTGEKVFLECVQDMDHENMFWYRQDPGLGLRLIYFSYDVKMKEKGDIPEGYSVSREKKERFSLILESASTNQTSMYLCASSAGQAGYNEQFFGPGTRLTVL.

This clonotype was observed a few times. The chain employs TRBV7-9 and TRBJ2-1; D perhaps matches TRBD2 (5 bases). Trimming removed 5 bases at V and 4 bases at J, with 15 bases between. From germline, CDR1 is SEHNR and CDR2 FQNEAQ (reference sequence). The CDR3 length is 15 residues. In nucleotides, the CDR3 is TGTGCCAGCAGCCAGTCGCTAGCTGGATACAATGAGCAGTTCTTC. This sequence encodes CASSQSLAGYNEQFF.

This clonotype was detected only a few times. The chain carries TRBV4-1 and TRBJ1-2; TRBD1 might be the D (5 bases). CDR1 MGHRA and CDR2 YSYEKL come from the germline V gene. Trimming removed 0 bases at V and 4 bases at J, with 12 bases between. This CDR3 has 15 amino acids. The CDR3 DNA follows: TGCGCCAGCAGCCAAGATCCGGTAGGGACCTATGGCTACACCTTC. It translates to CASSQDPVGTYGYTF.

This chain links TRBV20-1 with TRBJ2-5; 9 bases match TRBD2. Germline-derived CDR1 and CDR2 are DFQATT and SNEGSKA (reference sequence). The CDR3 runs 15 residues. J lost 5 bases, V lost 3 bases, and 10 bases had no gene match. The CDR3 loop is CSASKPGLASETQYF. The DNA for the CDR3 is TGCAGTGCTAGCAAACCGGGACTAGCTTCGGAGACCCAGTACTTC.

The table lists this clonotype with many counts. V usage is TRBV10-2 and J usage is TRBJ2-3, with D perhaps TRBD1 (5 bases). This CDR3 is built from 14 residues. V dropped 9 bases and J dropped 6 bases, with 19 bases sitting between them. CDR1 is WSHSY and CDR2 is SAAADI in the germline V gene. In DNA form, the CDR3 reads TGCGCCAGTAACTTACAAGACAGTTTTGATACGCAGTATTTT. Translated: CASNLQDSFDTQYF.

Worth noting for this clonotype: A much larger clone lies one base from this, so it may be a read error. The V gene is TRBV28, the J gene TRBJ2-3; 9 bases match TRBD1. This CDR3 is built from 15 residues. Germline CDR1 is MDHEN and CDR2 is SYDVKM. CDR3 coding DNA: TGTGCCAGCAGTTTATCGGGACAGGGACCAGATACGCGGTATTTT. Translated, it gives CASSLSGQGPDTRYF.

This clonotype was counted at least ten times. This chain links TRBV20-1 with TRBJ2-3; D not resolved. Germline V gene sequence: CDR1 DFQATT, CDR2 SNEGSKA (reference sequence). This CDR3 has 14 amino acids. Trimming took off 6 bases at V and 1 base at J, with 14 bases between the two ends. CDR3 DNA: TGCAGTGCCATCTCAGCGATGGGCACAGATACGCAGTATTTT. The encoded protein is CSAISAMGTDTQYF.

The rearrangement uses TRBV5-1 and TRBJ1-6; maybe TRBD1 (5 bases). This CDR3 has 21 amino acids. Germline CDR1 is SGHRS and CDR2 is YFSETQ. Trimming took 4 bases from V and 0 from J, leaving 26 bases between them. The CDR3, as DNA: TGCGCCAGCAGCCCGAAACCGACGACAGTCCTCGCGAGCTCCTATAATTCACCCCTCCACTTT. Protein: CASSPKPTTVLASSYNSPLHF.

This clonotype was recorded at least ten times. This sequence joins TRBV15 and TRBJ2-7; no definite D call. The CDR3 contains 16 residues. The ends were cut back, 0 bases at V and 0 bases at J, with 12 bases in the middle. Germline CDR1 is LNHNV and CDR2 is YYDKDF (reference sequence). The CDR3 region has the DNA TGTGCCACCAGCAGAGATCAATTGACGGGCTCCTACGAGCAGTACTTC. Encoded protein: CATSRDQLTGSYEQYF.

The rearrangement uses TRBV28 and TRBJ2-2, with 7 bases matching TRBD1. CDR3 length: 17 amino acids. With 3 bases clipped from V and 1 base from J, the junction kept 8 bases outside the gene matches. The germline CDR1 and CDR2 sequences are MDHEN and SYDVKM. CDR3 in amino acids: CASSFSLGTENTGELFF. CDR3 DNA sequence: TGTGCCAGCAGTTTCAGTTTGGGGACAGAGAACACCGGGGAGCTGTTTTTT.

This clonotype occurred many times. The DNA of the CDR3 is TGTGCCACCAGTGACCGGACAGGGGTTTACACAGATACGCAGTATTTT. Translation: CATSDRTGVYTDTQYF. The V gene is TRBV24-1, the J gene TRBJ2-3; 9 positions agree with TRBD1. The CDR3 runs to 16 residues. Germline loops: CDR1 KGHDR, CDR2 SFDVKD. Trimming at V came to 4 bases and at J to 2 bases, leaving 6 bases not matched to a gene.

The rearrangement uses TRBV20-1 and TRBJ1-2, with unresolved D. The V gene's germline CDR1 is DFQATT and CDR2 SNEGSKA (reference sequence). This CDR3 spans 14 amino acids. Trimming removed 2 bases at V and 1 base at J, with 11 bases between. This CDR3 reads CSARRGSDNYGYTF. The CDR3 DNA is TGCAGTGCTAGACGGGGTAGCGATAACTATGGCTACACCTTC.

V usage is TRBV19 and J usage is TRBJ2-7, with D tentatively TRBD1 or TRBD2 (6 bases each). The CDR3 contains 14 residues. CDR1 is LNHDA and CDR2 is SQIVND in the germline V gene (reference sequence). V gave up 0 bases and J gave up 2 bases, with 8 bases separating them. CDR3 loop: CASSIEGGPYEQYF. The CDR3 DNA reads as TGTGCCAGTAGTATAGAGGGGGGCCCCTACGAGCAGTACTTC. Complete variable domain (other parts from reference TRBV19 and TRBJ2-7): DGGITQSPKYLFRKEGQNVTLSCEQNLNHDAMYWYRQDPGQGLRLIYYSQIVNDFQKGDIAEGYSVSREKKESFPLTVTSAQKNPTAFYLCASSIEGGPYEQYFGPGTRLTVT.

The genes are TRBV5-1 and TRBJ2-1; 11 nucleotides line up with TRBD1. The CDR3 totals 15 residues. J was trimmed by 9 bases and V by 5 bases; bases with no gene match: 10. Germline values: CDR1 SGHRS, CDR2 YFSETQ. CDR3 sequence reads: CASSSGQGDSFEQFF. The CDR3 region has the DNA TGCGCCAGCAGTTCGGGACAGGGGGATTCTTTTGAGCAGTTCTTC.

This clonotype has ten or more counts. The chain has TRBV24-1 and TRBJ2-1, with 12 positions matching TRBD2. This CDR3 spans 15 amino acids. V lost 9 bases, J lost 5 bases, and 7 bases stayed unmatched. Germline CDR1 is KGHDR and CDR2 is SFDVKD. CDR3: CATATSGSGDNEQFF. The DNA for the CDR3 is TGTGCCACCGCGACTAGCGGGAGCGGGGACAATGAGCAGTTCTTC.

The genes are TRBV28 and TRBJ2-3; 11 nucleotides match TRBD1. From germline, CDR1 is MDHEN and CDR2 SYDVKM. The V and J ends lost 3 bases and 5 bases, in that order; junction bases with no gene match: 10. This CDR3 has 17 residues. The chain's CDR3 is CASSFPPGQGAEDTQYF. CDR3 bases: TGTGCCAGCAGTTTTCCCCCCGGACAGGGGGCGGAAGATACGCAGTATTTT.

This chain connects TRBV6-4 to TRBJ2-3; 8 positions match TRBD1. CDR3 length: 15 amino acids. The trim removed 2 bases at V and 4 bases at J, leaving 5 bases unmatched. From germline, CDR1 is MRHNA and CDR2 SNTAGT. This CDR3 is CASSDTGQGADTQYF. DNA for the CDR3: TGTGCCAGCAGTGACACTGGACAGGGCGCAGATACGCAGTATTTT.

This clonotype was seen at least ten times. The rearrangement joins TRBV14 to TRBJ2-3; D may be TRBD1 (6 bases). The germline V and J ends were trimmed by 9 bases and 2 bases, with 9 bases remaining between them. The CDR3 is made up of 12 amino acids. Per the germline V gene, CDR1 is SGHDN and CDR2 is FVKESK. Written as DNA, the CDR3 is TGTGCCAGTGGACAGAACACAGATACGCAGTATTTT. Translating gives CASGQNTDTQYF.

This clonotype was found a few times. The gene calls are TRBV6-2 or TRBV6-3 and TRBJ2-1; no definite D call. CDR3 length equals 11 residues. Trimming removed 7 bases at V and 6 bases at J, with 7 bases between. Germline CDR1 reads MNHEY; CDR2 reads SVGEGT. CDR3 DNA sequence: TGTGCCAGCATGGAGCGCAATGAGCAGTTCTTC. It specifies CASMERNEQFF.

This clonotype was counted at least ten times. This sequence joins TRBV7-9 and TRBJ2-2; possibly TRBD1 for D (6 bases). The CDR3 spans 15 residues. The germline CDR1 and CDR2 sequences are SEHNR and FQNEAQ (reference sequence). The V and J ends lost 6 bases and 1 base respectively, with 12 bases between them. As DNA, the CDR3 is TGTGCCAGCAGAGCCCCAGGGGAGAACACCGGGGAGCTGTTTTTT. Translation: CASRAPGENTGELFF.

This clonotype has more than one count but fewer than ten. This may come from a read error, since a much larger clone is one base off. The gene calls are TRBV5-1 and TRBJ2-7; D is perhaps TRBD1 or TRBD2 (5 bases each). The germline CDR1 and CDR2 sequences are SGHRS and YFSETQ. The CDR3 has 12 amino acids. The CDR3 loop is CASNLDDSGQYF. In nucleotides, the CDR3 is TGCGCCAGCAACTTGGATGACAGCGGGCAGTACTTC.